This TCR beta chain was sequenced in a study of cytomegalovirus exposure and HLA in healthy donors. Primers included in the PCR were 60 Vbeta and 13 Jbeta primers. The assay was immunoSEQ multiplex PCR, and TCRdb's table has in-frame clones only and misses some. The table lists approximately 75,000 clones, 65% to 75% of them singletons. CDR3 length: 14 residues. Trimming shortened V by 1 base and J by 11 bases, and 18 bases separated the two germline ends. The germline V gene has CDR1 SQVTM and CDR2 ANQGSEA. This clone was recorded once. Sequenced input: PBMCs. The gene calls are TRBV29-1 and TRBJ2-1, with D possibly matching TRBD2 (7 bases). The source of this sequence is a woman aged 55 to 70 in good health and CMV-seropositive. The CDR3 sequence is CSVEAGGRAGQQFF. DNA for the CDR3: TGCAGCGTTGAAGCCGGGGGGCGAGCGGGTCAGCAGTTCTTC.